Listed here is a single TCR beta chain. Its target is not known. Method: immunoSEQ multiplex PCR; TCRdb's copy keeps in-frame clones and lacks some. Seen here are about 130,000 clones, more than 75% observed once, and the top ten hold 5.8%. This record belongs to a study of radiation and T cells in renal cell carcinoma. Broader study findings: No pretreatment tumor biopsies were available for baseline clonotypes.

Time point reported: blood 2 weeks post-SBRT. Treatment reported: 15 Gy SBRT to primary tumor, nephrectomy 4 weeks later. Radiation-treated patients gave blood at baseline, week 2 and week 4. Clear cell pathology was present in this patient's renal cell carcinoma. Losses at the gene ends were 1 base for V and 12 bases for J; bases not matched to a gene: 2. Germline V gene data show CDR1 as LGHNA and CDR2 as YSLEER. This CDR3 is 12 amino acids long. The sequenced sample was blood, obtained from a patient whose treatment included radiotherapy and nephrectomy. The receptor's source is a woman in her 70s with renal cell carcinoma. The rearrangement joins TRBV4-3 to TRBJ1-1; 10 nucleotides agree with TRBD1. CDR3 loop: CASSQGQGATFF. In DNA, the CDR3 is TGCGCCAGCAGCCAAGGACAGGGGGCGACTTTCTTT.